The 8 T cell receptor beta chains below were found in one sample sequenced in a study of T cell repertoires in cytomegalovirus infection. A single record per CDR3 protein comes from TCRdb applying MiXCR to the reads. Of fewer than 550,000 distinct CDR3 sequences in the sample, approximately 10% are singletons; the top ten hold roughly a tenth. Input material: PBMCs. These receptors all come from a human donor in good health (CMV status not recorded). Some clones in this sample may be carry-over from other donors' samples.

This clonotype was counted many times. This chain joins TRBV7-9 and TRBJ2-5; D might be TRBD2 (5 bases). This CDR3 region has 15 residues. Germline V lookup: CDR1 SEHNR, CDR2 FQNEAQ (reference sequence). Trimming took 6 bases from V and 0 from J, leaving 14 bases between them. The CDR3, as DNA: TGTGCCAGCAGTACCACTAGTAGTTACCAAGAGACCCAGTACTTC. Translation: CASSTTSSYQETQYF.

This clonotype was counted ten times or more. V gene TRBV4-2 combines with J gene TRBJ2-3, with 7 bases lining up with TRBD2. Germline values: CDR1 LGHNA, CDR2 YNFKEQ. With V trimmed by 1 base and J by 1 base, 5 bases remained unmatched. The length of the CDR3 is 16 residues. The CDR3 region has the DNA TGTGCCAGCAGCCAAGCGCCTCTAGCGGGCACAGATACGCAGTATTTT. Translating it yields CASSQAPLAGTDTQYF.

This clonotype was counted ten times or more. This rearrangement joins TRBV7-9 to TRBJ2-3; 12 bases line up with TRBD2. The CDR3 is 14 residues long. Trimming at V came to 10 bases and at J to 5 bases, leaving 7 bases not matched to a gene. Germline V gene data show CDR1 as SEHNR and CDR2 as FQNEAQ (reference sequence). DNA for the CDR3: TGTGCCATCAGGACTAGCGGGGTGGTAGATACGCAGTATTTT. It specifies CAIRTSGVVDTQYF.

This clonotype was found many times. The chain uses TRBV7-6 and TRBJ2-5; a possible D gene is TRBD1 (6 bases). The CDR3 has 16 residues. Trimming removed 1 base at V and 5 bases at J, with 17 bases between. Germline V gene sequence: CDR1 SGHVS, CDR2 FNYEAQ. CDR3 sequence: CASSLVPGHEEETQYF. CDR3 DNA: TGTGCCAGCAGCTTAGTACCGGGACACGAGGAGGAGACCCAGTACTTC.

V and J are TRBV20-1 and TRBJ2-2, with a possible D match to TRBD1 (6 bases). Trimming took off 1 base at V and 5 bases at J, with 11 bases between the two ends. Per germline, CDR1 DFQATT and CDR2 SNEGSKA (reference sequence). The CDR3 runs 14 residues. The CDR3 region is CSARGDIRTGELFF. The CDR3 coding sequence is TGCAGTGCTAGAGGGGACATACGGACCGGGGAGCTGTTTTTT.

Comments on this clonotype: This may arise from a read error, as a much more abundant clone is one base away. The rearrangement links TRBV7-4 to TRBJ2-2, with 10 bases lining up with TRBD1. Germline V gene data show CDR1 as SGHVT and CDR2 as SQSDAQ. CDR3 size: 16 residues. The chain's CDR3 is CASRPMGQGNAGELFF. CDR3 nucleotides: TGTGCCAGCAGGCCCATGGGACAGGGGAACGCCGGGGAGCTGTTTTTT.

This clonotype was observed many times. DNA of the CDR3: TGCAGTGCTAGAGACTACCGTTCCCCTGACAATGAGCAGTTCTTC. Protein sequence: CSARDYRSPDNEQFF. This rearrangement joins TRBV20-1 to TRBJ2-1, with D uncertain. CDR1 DFQATT and CDR2 SNEGSKA come from the germline V gene (reference sequence). The CDR3 covers 15 residues. Trimming shortened V by 0 bases and J by 5 bases, and 14 bases separated the two germline ends.

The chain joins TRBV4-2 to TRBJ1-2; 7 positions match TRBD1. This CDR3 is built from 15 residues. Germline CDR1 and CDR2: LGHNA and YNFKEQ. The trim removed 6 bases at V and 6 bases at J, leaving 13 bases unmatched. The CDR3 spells CASRPGTALINGYTF. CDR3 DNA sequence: TGTGCCAGCAGACCCGGGACAGCCCTTATCAATGGCTACACCTTC.